This T cell receptor (beta chain) was profiled in a study of response to subunit inactivated influenza vaccine. J lost 4 bases, V lost 3 bases, and 7 bases had no gene match. Germline CDR1 is SGDLS and CDR2 is YYNGEE. The CDR3 covers 14 residues. TCRdb reanalysed the RT-PCR reads using MiXCR and keeps one entry per CDR3 protein. In the table there are approximately 170,000 distinct CDR3 sequences, about 12% of which are singletons. This sample also appeared in a second study, on T cells expressing NK-cell markers. As that report states: 5'RACE template switching with UMIs produced the TCR beta cDNA. From sorted CD3+CD56+NKG2C+, CD3+CD56+NKG2C- and CD3+CD56-NKG2C+ T cells came the TCR beta repertoires. The authors restricted sorting to alpha-beta TCR T cells with an anti-gamma-delta TCR antibody in several experiments. Dominant NKG2C+ clonotypes made up roughly 1.0-7.0% of CD8+ T cells in roughly 6 donors. What remained unclear was the HCMV specificity of expanded NKG2C+ T cell clones.

This receptor was identified in a man in his fifties or sixties who received an inactivated influenza vaccine. The chain couples TRBV9 to TRBJ2-7; 7 nucleotides agree with TRBD1. Here the sequenced sample was CD8+ T cells sorted from PBMCs, taken about 13 days after vaccination. The CDR3 region is CASSARDREYEQYF. CDR3 DNA sequence: TGTGCCAGCAGCGCCCGGGACAGAGAGTACGAGCAGTACTTC.